The source of this T cell receptor beta chain is a study of blood T cell repertoires in COVID-19. There are 14 residues in the CDR3. TCRdb keeps only in-frame clones here, not all; method: immunoSEQ multiplex PCR. The profile shows some 450,000 clones, 85% to 90% of them singletons. This TCR derives from a man between 18 and 35 years old with COVID-19, enrolled during active disease. The chain joins TRBV21-1 to TRBJ1-5; no DNA check was done on the table's D call, TRBD1. TRBV21-1 has pseudogene status. The sequencing input was peripheral blood. CDR3 protein: CASSTTGGDQPQHF. CDR3 nucleotide sequence: TGTGCCAGCAGCACCACAGGGGGAGATCAGCCCCAGCATTTT.